The present entry profiles one TCR beta chain with its context. The data are from a study of PD-L1 blockade in urothelial cancer. As for the study in general: Patients initiated atezolizumab around 2014 at 1,200 mg intravenously every 3 weeks.

Germline loops: CDR1 LNHDA, CDR2 SQIVND (reference sequence). The CDR3 is 17 amino acids. V was pared by 4 bases and J by 7 bases, with 15 bases of the junction left unmatched. The method was immunoSEQ multiplex PCR; TCRdb's version includes in-frame clones alone and lacks a portion of them. This sample carries around 30,000 clones, 70% to 80% of them seen once, and the ten largest clones take around 3.4%. Time point indicated: peripheral blood 6 weeks after treatment start. Patients were diagnosed with urothelial carcinoma, either locally advanced or metastatic. The sequence was obtained from an older man with urothelial cancer. This chain uses TRBV19 with TRBJ2-5; 10 positions agree with TRBD1. This sample comprised PBMCs, obtained around atezolizumab (anti-PD-L1) treatment. The CDR3 region has the DNA TGTGCCAGTAGTACTACGACCGGGACAGGGGTCGAGGTGACCCAGTACTTC. It is translated as CASSTTTGTGVEVTQYF.